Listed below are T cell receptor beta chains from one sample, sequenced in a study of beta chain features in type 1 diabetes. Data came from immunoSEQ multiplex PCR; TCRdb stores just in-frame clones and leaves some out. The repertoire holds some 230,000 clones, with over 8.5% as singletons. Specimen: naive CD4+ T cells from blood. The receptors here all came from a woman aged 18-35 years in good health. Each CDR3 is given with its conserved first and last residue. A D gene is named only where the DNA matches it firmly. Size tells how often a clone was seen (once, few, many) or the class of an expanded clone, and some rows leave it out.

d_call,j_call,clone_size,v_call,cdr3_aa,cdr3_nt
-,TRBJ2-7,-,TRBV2,CASSYHMGDFYF,TGTGCCAGCAGCTACCATATGGGGGACTTCTACTTC
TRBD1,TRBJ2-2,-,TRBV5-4,CASSPAGTGFTGELFF,TGTGCCAGCAGCCCCGCCGGGACAGGGTTTACCGGGGAGCTGTTTTTT
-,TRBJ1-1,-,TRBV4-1,CASSQYGGLVSEAFF,TGCGCCAGCAGCCAGTACGGGGGGCTTGTTTCGGAAGCTTTCTTT
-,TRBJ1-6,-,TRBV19,CASRDIRDQRFPLHF,TGTGCCAGTAGAGACATCCGGGATCAACGATTCCCCCTCCACTTT
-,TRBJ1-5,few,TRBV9,CASSVGPGGSNQPQHF,TGTGCCAGCAGCGTAGGTCCGGGAGGTAGCAATCAGCCCCAGCATTTT
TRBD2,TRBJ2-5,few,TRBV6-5,CASSYSTLGLAYF,TGTGCCAGCAGTTATTCGACTTTGGGACTAGCGTACTTC
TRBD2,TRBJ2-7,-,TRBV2,CASSESGLAAGPTYEQYF,TGTGCCAGCAGTGAGTCGGGACTAGCAGCAGGACCTACCTACGAGCAGTACTTC
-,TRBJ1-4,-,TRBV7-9,CASSVRWGSGNEKLFF,TGTGCCAGCAGCGTCCGTTGGGGTAGCGGTAATGAAAAACTGTTTTTT
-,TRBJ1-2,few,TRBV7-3,CASSPDSGYTF,TGTGCCAGCAGCCCAGACTCTGGCTACACCTTC
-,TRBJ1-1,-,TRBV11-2,CASSLPWAGLNTEAFF,TGTGCCAGCAGCTTACCCTGGGCGGGTTTGAACACTGAAGCTTTCTTT